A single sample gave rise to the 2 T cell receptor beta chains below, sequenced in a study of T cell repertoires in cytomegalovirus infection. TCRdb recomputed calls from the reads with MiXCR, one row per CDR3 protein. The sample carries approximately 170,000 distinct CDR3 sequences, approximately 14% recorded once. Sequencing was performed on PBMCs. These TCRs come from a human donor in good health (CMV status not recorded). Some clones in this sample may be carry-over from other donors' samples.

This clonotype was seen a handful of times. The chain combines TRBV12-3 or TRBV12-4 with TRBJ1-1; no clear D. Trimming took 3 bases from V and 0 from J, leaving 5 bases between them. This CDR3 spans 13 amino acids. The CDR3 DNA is TGTGCCAGCAGTTTGATAGTGAACACTGAAGCTTTCTTT. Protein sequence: CASSLIVNTEAFF.

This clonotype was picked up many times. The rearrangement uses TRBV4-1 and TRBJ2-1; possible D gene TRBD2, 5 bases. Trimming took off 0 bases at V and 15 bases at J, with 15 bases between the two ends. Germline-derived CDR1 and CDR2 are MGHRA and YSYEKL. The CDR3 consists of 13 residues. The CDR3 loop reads CASSQENTLGGFF. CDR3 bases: TGCGCCAGCAGCCAAGAAAACACCCTCGGAGGGTTCTTC.